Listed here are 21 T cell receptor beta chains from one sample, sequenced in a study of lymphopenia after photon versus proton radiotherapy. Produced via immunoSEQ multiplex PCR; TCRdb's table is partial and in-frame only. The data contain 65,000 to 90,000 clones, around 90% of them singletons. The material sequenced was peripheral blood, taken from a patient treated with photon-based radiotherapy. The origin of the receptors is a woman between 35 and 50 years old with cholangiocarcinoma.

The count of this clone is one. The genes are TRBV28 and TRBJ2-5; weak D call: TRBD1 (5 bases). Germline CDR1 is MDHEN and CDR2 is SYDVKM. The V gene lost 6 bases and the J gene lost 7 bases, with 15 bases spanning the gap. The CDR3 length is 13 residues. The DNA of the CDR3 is TGTGCCAGCAGCCAACAGGATCCTGGGACCCAGTACTTC. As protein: CASSQQDPGTQYF.

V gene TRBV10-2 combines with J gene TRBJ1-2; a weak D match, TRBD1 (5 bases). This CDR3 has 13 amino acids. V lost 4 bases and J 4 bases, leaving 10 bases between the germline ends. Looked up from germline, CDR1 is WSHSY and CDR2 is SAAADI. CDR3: CASSGQGTYGYTF. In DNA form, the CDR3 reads TGCGCCAGCAGTGGGCAGGGTACCTATGGCTACACCTTC.

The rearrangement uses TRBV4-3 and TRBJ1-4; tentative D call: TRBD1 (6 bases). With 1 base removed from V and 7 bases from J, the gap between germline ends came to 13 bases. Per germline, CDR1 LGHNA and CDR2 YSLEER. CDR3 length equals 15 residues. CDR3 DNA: TGCGCCAGCAGCCAAGTAACAGGGCGTGGTGAAAAACTGTTTTTT. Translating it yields CASSQVTGRGEKLFF.

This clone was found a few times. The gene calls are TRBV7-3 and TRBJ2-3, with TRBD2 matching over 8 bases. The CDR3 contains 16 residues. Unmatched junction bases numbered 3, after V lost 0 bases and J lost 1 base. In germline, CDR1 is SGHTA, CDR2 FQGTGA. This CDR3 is CASSLTPGLGTDTQYF. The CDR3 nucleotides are TGTGCCAGCAGCTTAACCCCGGGACTAGGCACAGATACGCAGTATTTT.

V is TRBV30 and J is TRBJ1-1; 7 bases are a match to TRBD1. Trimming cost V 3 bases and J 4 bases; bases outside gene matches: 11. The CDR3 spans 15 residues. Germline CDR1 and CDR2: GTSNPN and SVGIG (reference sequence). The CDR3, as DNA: TGTGCCTGGAGCGATATTCCGGGACAGATCACTGAAGCTTTCTTT. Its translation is CAWSDIPGQITEAFF.

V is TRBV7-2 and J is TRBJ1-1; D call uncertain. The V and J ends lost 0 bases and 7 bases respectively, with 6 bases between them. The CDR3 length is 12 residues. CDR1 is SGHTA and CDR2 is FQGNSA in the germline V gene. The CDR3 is CASSLARLEAFF. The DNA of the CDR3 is TGTGCCAGCAGCTTAGCAAGACTTGAAGCTTTCTTT.

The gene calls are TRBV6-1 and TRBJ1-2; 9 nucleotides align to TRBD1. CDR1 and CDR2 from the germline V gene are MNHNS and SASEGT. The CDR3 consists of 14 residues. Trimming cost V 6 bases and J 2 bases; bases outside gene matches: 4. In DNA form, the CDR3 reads TGTGCCAGCAGAAAACAGGGGGCGAACTATGGCTACACCTTC. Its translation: CASRKQGANYGYTF.

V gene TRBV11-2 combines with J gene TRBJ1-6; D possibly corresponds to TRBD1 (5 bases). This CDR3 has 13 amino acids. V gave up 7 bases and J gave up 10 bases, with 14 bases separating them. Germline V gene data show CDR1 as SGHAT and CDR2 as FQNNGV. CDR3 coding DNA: TGTGCCAGCACTCCACAGCCAGGGTCACCCCTCCACTTT. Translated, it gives CASTPQPGSPLHF.

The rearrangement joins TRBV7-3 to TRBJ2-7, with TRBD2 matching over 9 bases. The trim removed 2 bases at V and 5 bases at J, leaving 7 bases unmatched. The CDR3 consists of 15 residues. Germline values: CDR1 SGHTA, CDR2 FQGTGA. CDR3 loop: CASSLRPSGINEQYF. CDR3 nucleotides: TGTGCCAGCAGCTTACGTCCTAGCGGGATCAACGAGCAGTACTTC.

CDR3 in DNA: TGTGCCAGCAGTTTATTTGGCGGAGCGAAAAATGAGCAGTTCTTC. Translated, it gives CASSLFGGAKNEQFF. V gene TRBV27 combines with J gene TRBJ2-1, with D unresolved. The CDR3 has 15 amino acids. The V and J ends lost 1 base and 7 bases respectively, with 14 bases between them. CDR1 and CDR2 (germline): MNHEY, SMNVEV (reference sequence).

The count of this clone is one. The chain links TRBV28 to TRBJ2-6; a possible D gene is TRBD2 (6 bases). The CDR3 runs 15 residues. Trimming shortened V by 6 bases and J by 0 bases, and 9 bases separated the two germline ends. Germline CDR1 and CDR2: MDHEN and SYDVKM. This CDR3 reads CASREGSSGANVLTF. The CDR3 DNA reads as TGTGCCAGCAGGGAGGGAAGCTCTGGGGCCAACGTCCTGACTTTC.

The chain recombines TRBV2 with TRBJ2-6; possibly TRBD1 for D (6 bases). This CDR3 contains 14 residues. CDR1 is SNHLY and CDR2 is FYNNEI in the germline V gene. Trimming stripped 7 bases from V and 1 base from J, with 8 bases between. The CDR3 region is CASNTGSGANVLTF. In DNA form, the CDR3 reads TGTGCCAGCAATACAGGGTCTGGGGCCAACGTCCTGACTTTC.

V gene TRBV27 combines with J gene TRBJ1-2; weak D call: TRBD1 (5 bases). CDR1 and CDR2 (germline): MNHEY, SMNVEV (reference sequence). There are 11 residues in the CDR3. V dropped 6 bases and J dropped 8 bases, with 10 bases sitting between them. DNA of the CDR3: TGTGCCAGCAGGGAAAGGGGAGGCTACACCTTC. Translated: CASRERGGYTF.

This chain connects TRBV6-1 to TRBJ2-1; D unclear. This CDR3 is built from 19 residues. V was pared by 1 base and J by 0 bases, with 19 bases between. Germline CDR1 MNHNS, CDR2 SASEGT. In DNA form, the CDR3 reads TGTGCCAGCAGTGAAGAAGCCCGGACGCGAATGAGCTCCTACAATGAGCAGTTCTTC. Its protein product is CASSEEARTRMSSYNEQFF.

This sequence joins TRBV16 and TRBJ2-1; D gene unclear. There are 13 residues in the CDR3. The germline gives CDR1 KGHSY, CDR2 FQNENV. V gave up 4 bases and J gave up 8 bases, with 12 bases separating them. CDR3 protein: CASSPNFLDEQFF. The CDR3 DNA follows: TGTGCCAGCAGCCCCAACTTTCTGGATGAGCAGTTCTTC.

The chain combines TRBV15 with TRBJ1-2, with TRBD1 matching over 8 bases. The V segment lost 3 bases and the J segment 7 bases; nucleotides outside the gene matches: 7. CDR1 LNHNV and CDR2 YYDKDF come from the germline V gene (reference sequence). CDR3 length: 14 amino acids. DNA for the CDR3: TGTGCCACCAGCAGGAGGGGACAGGCATCTGGCTACACCTTC. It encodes CATSRRGQASGYTF.

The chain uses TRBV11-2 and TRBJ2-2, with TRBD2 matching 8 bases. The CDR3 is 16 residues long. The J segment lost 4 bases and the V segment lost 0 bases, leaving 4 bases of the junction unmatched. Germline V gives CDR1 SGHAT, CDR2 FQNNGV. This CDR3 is CASSLDSGILTGELFF. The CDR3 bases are TGTGCCAGCAGCTTAGATAGCGGGATCCTCACCGGGGAGCTGTTTTTT. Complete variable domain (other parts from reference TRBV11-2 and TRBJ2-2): EAGVAQSPRYKIIEKRQSVAFWCNPISGHATLYWYQQILGQGPKLLIQFQNNGVVDDSQLPKDRFSAERLKGVDSTLKIQPAKLEDSAVYLCASSLDSGILTGELFFGEGSRLTVL.

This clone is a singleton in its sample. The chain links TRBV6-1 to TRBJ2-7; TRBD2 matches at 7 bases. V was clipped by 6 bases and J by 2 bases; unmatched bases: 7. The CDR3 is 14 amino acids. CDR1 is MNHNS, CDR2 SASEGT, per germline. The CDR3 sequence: CASSHESGTYEQYF. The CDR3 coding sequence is TGTGCCAGCAGCCACGAGAGCGGGACCTACGAGCAGTACTTC.

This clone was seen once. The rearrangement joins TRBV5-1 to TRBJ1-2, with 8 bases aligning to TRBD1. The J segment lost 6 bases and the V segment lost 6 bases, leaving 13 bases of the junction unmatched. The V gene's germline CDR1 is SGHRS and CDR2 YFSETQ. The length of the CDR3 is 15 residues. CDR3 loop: CASTPATPGGDGYTF. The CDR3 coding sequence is TGCGCCAGCACTCCAGCTACACCAGGGGGCGATGGCTACACCTTC.

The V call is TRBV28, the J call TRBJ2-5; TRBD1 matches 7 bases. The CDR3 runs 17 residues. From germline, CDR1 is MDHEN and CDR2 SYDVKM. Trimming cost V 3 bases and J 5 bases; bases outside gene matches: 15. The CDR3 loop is CASSFPPLTGAEETQYF. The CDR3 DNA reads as TGTGCCAGCAGTTTCCCACCTCTAACAGGGGCCGAGGAGACCCAGTACTTC.

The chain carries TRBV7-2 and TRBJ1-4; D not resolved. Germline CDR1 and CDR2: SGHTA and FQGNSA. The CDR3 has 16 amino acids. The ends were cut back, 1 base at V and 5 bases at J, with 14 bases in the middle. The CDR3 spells CASSLDQVDTNEKLFF. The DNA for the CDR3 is TGTGCCAGCAGCTTAGACCAGGTCGATACGAATGAAAAACTGTTTTTT.